This T cell receptor beta chain appears in the sequencing data of a study of beta chain features in type 1 diabetes. Whole-study results and caveats: The study found fewer insertions and more deletions at VDJ junctions in type 1 diabetes patients. The study left unresolved whether HLA type influences TCRB rearrangement. Cells with high TCR expression could be over-represented when cDNA is sequenced.

Of the isolated RNA, all was reverse transcribed, and so the sequenced material was expressed TCRB transcripts. Method: immunoSEQ multiplex PCR; TCRdb's copy keeps in-frame clones and lacks some. The table lists about 260,000 clones, 68% of them singletons. With regard to this clone: Its antigen is as yet unknown.

The CDR3 spans 13 residues. The germline V gene encodes CDR1 SEHNR and CDR2 FQNEAQ (reference sequence). V was clipped by 1 base and J by 1 base, with 5 bases between them. This receptor was taken from a man aged 25-40 years in good health. The chain combines TRBV7-9 with TRBJ2-7, with unresolved D. The sample taken for sequencing was naive CD4+ T cells from blood. The CDR3 DNA is TGTGCCAGCAGCTTAGGTCCTTCCTACGAGCAGTACTTC. This sequence encodes CASSLGPSYEQYF.